One sample yielded the 14 T cell receptor beta chains listed below, sequenced in a study of regulatory T cells in long-lasting Graves disease. Arm-PCR of CDR3 regions and iRepertoire HTBI primers were used to build TCR beta libraries. One entry per CDR3 protein results from TCRdb running MiXCR on the multiplex PCR reads. The repertoire consists of approximately 350,000 distinct CDR3 sequences, with 16% occurring once and the leading ten covering 30%. Specified time point: newly diagnosed GD, antithyroid drugs for less than 3 months. There was RNA extracted from PBMCs, and the TCR library was made from it. These data were also filed under a second study, of T cells in Graves' hyperthyroidism and ophthalmopathy.

The input for sequencing was peripheral blood mononuclear cells (PBMCs), taken at new diagnosis, from a patient treated with antithyroid drugs. These receptors all come from a middle-aged man with Graves disease.

The chain links TRBV25-1 to TRBJ1-2, with 7 bases lining up with TRBD1. With 10 bases clipped from V and 4 bases from J, the junction kept 9 bases outside the gene matches. The CDR3 consists of 13 residues. The germline CDR1 and CDR2 sequences are MGHDK and SYGVNS. This CDR3 is CATRGIGVYGYTF. The DNA for the CDR3 is TGTGCCACCAGGGGGATAGGGGTCTATGGCTACACCTTC.

This clonotype was recorded a few times. The J gene is TRBJ1-1, the V gene TRBV9; 7 nucleotides align to TRBD1. CDR1 and CDR2 (germline): SGDLS, YYNGEE. The CDR3 has 14 residues. V shed 3 bases and J 5 bases; nucleotides not matched to a gene: 7. The CDR3 sequence is CASSARQGITEAFF. The CDR3 DNA sequence: TGTGCCAGCAGCGCCCGACAGGGCATTACTGAAGCTTTCTTT.

The rearrangement links TRBV4-2 to TRBJ1-2, with a weak D call TRBD1 (6 bases). Trimming stripped 3 bases from V and 6 bases from J, with 14 bases between. Germline loops: CDR1 LGHNA, CDR2 YNFKEQ. The CDR3 spans 14 residues. The CDR3 coding sequence is TGTGCCAGCAGCCACCAAAATGCAGGGGATGGCTACACCTTC. This translates into CASSHQNAGDGYTF.

This clonotype was counted many times. This sequence joins TRBV20-1 and TRBJ1-5; TRBD1 is a possible D gene (6 bases). Germline V gene lookup returns CDR1 DFQATT and CDR2 SNEGSKA (reference sequence). The CDR3 has 13 amino acids. The ends were cut back, 0 bases at V and 7 bases at J, with 10 bases in the middle. This CDR3 is CSAREGGRQPQHF. The CDR3 nucleotides read TGCAGTGCTAGAGAGGGGGGGCGACAGCCCCAGCATTTT.

The V gene is TRBV5-1, the J gene TRBJ2-7; D is tentatively TRBD1 or TRBD2 (5 bases each). This CDR3 contains 14 residues. Germline lookup yields CDR1 SGHRS and CDR2 YFSETQ. Trimming took off 5 bases at V and 1 base at J, with 13 bases between the two ends. CDR3 region: CASSLAWGSYEQYF. CDR3 DNA sequence: TGCGCCAGCAGTCTTGCCTGGGGGTCCTACGAGCAGTACTTC.

This clonotype was seen many times. The J gene is TRBJ1-6, the V gene TRBV27; D is unresolved. The CDR3 is made up of 14 amino acids. In germline, CDR1 is MNHEY, CDR2 SMNVEV (reference sequence). Trimming took off 5 bases at V and 5 bases at J, with 10 bases between the two ends. The CDR3: CASSRPGHNSPLHF. In DNA, the CDR3 is TGTGCCAGCAGTCGTCCAGGCCATAATTCACCCCTCCACTTT.

There are many counts of this clonotype. The chain couples TRBV11-2 to TRBJ1-1; 7 bases fit TRBD1. This CDR3 contains 13 residues. Germline V CDR1 and CDR2: SGHAT, FQNNGV. V shed 7 bases, J shed 4 bases, and the junction held 6 bases outside the gene matches. The CDR3 spells CASTWTGLTEAFF. CDR3 in DNA: TGTGCCAGCACCTGGACAGGTCTCACTGAAGCTTTCTTT. Looking up the rest from reference TRBV11-2 and TRBJ1-1 gives the full variable domain: EAGVAQSPRYKIIEKRQSVAFWCNPISGHATLYWYQQILGQGPKLLIQFQNNGVVDDSQLPKDRFSAERLKGVDSTLKIQPAKLEDSAVYLCASTWTGLTEAFFGQGTRLTVV.

This clonotype was counted ten times or more. The chain links TRBV9 to TRBJ2-6; D remains unclear. The V gene's germline CDR1 is SGDLS and CDR2 YYNGEE. This CDR3 has 15 residues. With 3 bases removed from V and 2 bases from J, the gap between germline ends came to 9 bases. The CDR3, as DNA: TGTGCCAGCAGCGGGGTGGGGACTGGGGCCAACGTCCTGACTTTC. Translating gives CASSGVGTGANVLTF. Full variable domain (missing parts from reference TRBV9 and TRBJ2-6): DSGVTQTPKHLITATGQRVTLRCSPRSGDLSVYWYQQSLDQGLQFLIQYYNGEERAKGNILERFSAQQFPDLHSELNLSSLELGDSALYFCASSGVGTGANVLTFGAGSRLTVL.

This clonotype was detected many times. This sequence joins TRBV5-1 and TRBJ2-2; no clear D. The germline V gene encodes CDR1 SGHRS and CDR2 YFSETQ. The CDR3 sequence is 16 residues long. V shed 4 bases and J shed 3 bases, with 16 bases lying between them. This CDR3 reads CASSRSESRDTGELFF. CDR3 nucleotide sequence: TGCGCCAGCAGCCGAAGTGAGTCCCGGGACACCGGGGAGCTGTTTTTT.

This clonotype was observed a handful of times. The V gene is TRBV20-1, the J gene TRBJ2-2, with D possibly being TRBD1 (5 bases). Germline-derived CDR1 and CDR2 are DFQATT and SNEGSKA (reference sequence). The V and J ends lost 3 bases and 3 bases respectively, with 8 bases between them. The CDR3 is 13 amino acids. CDR3 sequence reads: CSARGLDTGELFF. DNA of the CDR3: TGCAGTGCTAGGGGGCTCGACACCGGGGAGCTGTTTTTT.

V gene TRBV5-1 combines with J gene TRBJ2-5; TRBD1 matches 9 bases. Trimming cost V 0 bases and J 4 bases; bases outside gene matches: 19. This CDR3 contains 20 residues. CDR1 and CDR2 (germline): SGHRS, YFSETQ. CDR3 in DNA: TGCGCCAGCAGCTTGGGGCCTCGGACAGGGGACACGTCTCGTCGAGAGACCCAGTACTTC. Amino acid sequence: CASSLGPRTGDTSRRETQYF. Based on the CDR3 plus reference TRBV5-1 and TRBJ2-5, the full variable domain is KAGVTQTPRYLIKTRGQQVTLSCSPISGHRSVSWYQQTPGQGLQFLFEYFSETQRNKGNFPGRFSGRQFSNSRSEMNVSTLELGDSALYLCASSLGPRTGDTSRRETQYFGPGTRLLVL.

The chain has TRBV11-2 and TRBJ2-7; 7 nucleotides line up with TRBD1. From germline, CDR1 is SGHAT and CDR2 FQNNGV. Trimming took 5 bases from V and 2 from J; bases not matched to a gene: 9. This CDR3 region has 15 residues. The CDR3 DNA follows: TGTGCCAGCAGCCACACCGGGACAGTGACCTACGAGCAGTACTTC. Protein sequence: CASSHTGTVTYEQYF.

This clonotype was seen repeatedly, ten times or more. The V call is TRBV12-3 or TRBV12-4, the J call TRBJ1-5; no firm D call. V was trimmed by 2 bases and J by 3 bases, leaving 11 bases between them. The CDR3 has 15 residues. As DNA, the CDR3 is TGTGCCAGCAGTTTATCTGCCGCGGCCAATCAGCCCCAGCATTTT. As protein: CASSLSAAANQPQHF.

This clonotype was observed many times. CDR3 nucleotide sequence: TGTGCCATCAGTGAGTACGGGGGGGCCTCGGATACGCAGTATTTT. This translates into CAISEYGGASDTQYF. This chain links TRBV10-3 with TRBJ2-3, with TRBD2 identical over 8 bases. The CDR3 extends over 15 amino acids. CDR1 ENHRY and CDR2 SYGVKD come from the germline V gene. J gave up 6 bases and V 1 base, and 6 bases lay outside the gene matches.